The rows below give T cell receptor beta chains drawn from one sample of a study of cytomegalovirus exposure and HLA in healthy donors. The table came from immunoSEQ multiplex PCR; TCRdb's copy has only in-frame clones and leaves some out. The sample shows around 28,000 clones, around nine tenths of them seen only once. Material: PBMCs. The receptors come from a boy aged 5-17 years in good health and CMV-seronegative. Each CDR3 is given with its conserved first and last residue.

v_call cdr3_aa
TRBV9 CASSTTSRGETQYF
TRBV5-6 CASSLFYYSNQPQHF
TRBV27 CASSLSAGILPDDRKLFF
TRBV5-5 CASSFLRGTMTSPLHF
TRBV4-1 CASSQPWDRNLLF
TRBV25-1 CASPARVDRGTNSPLHF
TRBV11-2 CASSSLTGGGYGYTF
TRBV29-1 CSVVGLQRSYEQFF
TRBV18 CASSPGQGALTEAFF
TRBV14 CASSQYRDRAYEQYF
TRBV2 CASSFTGGGTGELFF
TRBV29-1 CSVDEQGRGYTF
TRBV2 CASIRGRTEDYEQYF
TRBV30 CAWSVGDRGQSYTF
TRBV5-5 CASSLEGSGYFNEQFF
TRBV5-4 CASSIPSRGNNEQFF
TRBV5-1 CASSLPRGGASYEQYF
TRBV5-1 CASSVRDPYEQYF
TRBV19 CASSIGDRWTDTQYF
TRBV27 CAAGAGGQPQHF
TRBV6-5 CASSYSSSGNNEQFF
TRBV11-2 CASSLMITGRETQYF